This T cell receptor beta chain was recorded in a study of shared clonotypes between healthy human individuals. Study-wide results and limits: What rarefaction showed was incomplete sorted-subset sequencing despite large depth. Non-shared clonotypes displayed generation probabilities falling below those of clonotypes present in all four donors. Naive CD4 clonotype sharing across several donors was approximately 5%. Larger estimated richness was generally seen in naive subsets than in memory subsets.

Sequencing used immunoSEQ multiplex PCR; TCRdb keeps in-frame clones, though not all of them. Among about 2.4 million clones listed, 80% to 95% were seen once. On this clone: Its antigen remains unknown.

The ends were cut back, 7 bases at V and 12 bases at J, with 21 bases in the middle. The germline V gene encodes CDR1 MNHNY and CDR2 SVGAGI (reference sequence). This CDR3 comprises 13 residues. The chain links TRBV6-6 to TRBJ1-2; maybe TRBD1 (5 bases). The receptor comes from a man aged 18 to 35 in good health. Some clones in this sample may be carry-over from other donors' samples. The sequencing input was naive CD4+ T cells from PBMCs. Subset specified: CD45RA+ positively selected. The CDR3 is CASKRGNLSGNTF. CDR3 DNA: TGTGCCAGCAAGAGGGGCAACCTTTCTGGTAACACCTTC.